This passage covers 18 T cell receptor beta chains from one sample sequenced in a study of blood T cell repertoires in COVID-19. Some clones are missing from TCRdb's copy, which holds only in-frame ones; the method was immunoSEQ multiplex PCR. Of some 200,000 clones listed, 83% are singletons. The specimen was peripheral blood. The source is a woman aged 30 to 39 with COVID-19, enrolled during active disease.

The chain carries TRBV19 and TRBJ2-1, with D unresolved. Germline CDR1 and CDR2: LNHDA and SQIVND (reference sequence). Trimming cost V 6 bases and J 8 bases, with 17 bases left between them. CDR3 size: 14 residues. The chain's CDR3 is CASSHGRPPHEQFF. CDR3 sequence (DNA): TGTGCCAGTAGCCACGGTCGCCCCCCACATGAGCAGTTCTTC.

The CDR3 is CASSLVTSVNYNEQFF. The DNA for the CDR3 is TGTGCCAGCAGCTTAGTGACTAGCGTAAACTACAATGAGCAGTTCTTC. The chain couples TRBV11-2 to TRBJ2-1; 8 positions agree with TRBD2. Trimming at V came to 1 base and at J to 3 bases, leaving 5 bases not matched to a gene. The germline gives CDR1 SGHAT, CDR2 FQNNGV. The CDR3 length is 16 residues.

This clone came up once. The rearrangement links TRBV10-3 to TRBJ1-2; D may be TRBD1 (6 bases). The CDR3 has 15 amino acids. Trimming pared 6 bases from V and 10 bases from J, leaving 24 bases between. Germline CDR1 reads ENHRY; CDR2 reads SYGVKD. CDR3 DNA sequence: TGTGCCATCAGAGACCGGGACACCAATTATATGTACTACACCTTC. This sequence encodes CAIRDRDTNYMYYTF.

This clone was counted once. The gene calls are TRBV7-3 and TRBJ2-3, with TRBD2 as a possible D gene (5 bases). This CDR3 contains 15 residues. Germline V gene sequence: CDR1 SGHTA, CDR2 FQGTGA. Trimming cost V 1 base and J 3 bases, with 11 bases left between them. CDR3 nucleotide sequence: TGTGCCAGCAGCTTAAGGATCCGCGGGACAGATACGCAGTATTTT. It encodes CASSLRIRGTDTQYF.

In its sample, this clone was seen once. The V and J genes are TRBV7-2 and TRBJ1-6, with D unclear. Germline CDR1 SGHTA, CDR2 FQGNSA. This CDR3 is 14 amino acids long. Trimming took 3 bases from V and 8 from J, leaving 11 bases between them. CDR3 nucleotides: TGTGCCAGCAGCTTTACGGGGAGGGATTCACCCCTCCACTTT. It encodes CASSFTGRDSPLHF.

The chain carries TRBV19 and TRBJ2-3; 10 bases match TRBD2. The V and J ends lost 4 bases and 6 bases, in that order; junction bases with no gene match: 7. This CDR3 is built from 15 residues. Germline V gene lookup returns CDR1 LNHDA and CDR2 SQIVND (reference sequence). CDR3 nucleotides: TGTGCCAGTAGTAACCTAGCGGGAGTGGGTGATACGCAGTATTTT. Encoded protein: CASSNLAGVGDTQYF.

This clone was seen only a few times. This chain connects TRBV20-1 to TRBJ2-4, with 7 bases aligning to TRBD2. Germline trimming cut 3 bases from V and 5 bases from J; bases unmatched to any gene: 10. This CDR3 contains 15 residues. Germline CDR1 reads DFQATT; CDR2 reads SNEGSKA (reference sequence). Here the CDR3 reads CSASVGSGYQNIQYF. The CDR3 DNA reads as TGCAGTGCTAGTGTGGGTAGCGGGTACCAAAACATTCAGTACTTC.

J is TRBJ2-7 and V is TRBV7-9; the match to TRBD1 covers 9 bases. CDR1 is SEHNR, CDR2 FQNEAQ, per germline (reference sequence). V lost 2 bases and J lost 4; bases outside the gene matches: 6. The CDR3 loop spans 15 amino acids. The DNA for the CDR3 is TGTGCCAGCAGCTTAACCGGGACAGGGCTGTACGAGCAGTACTTC. Protein sequence: CASSLTGTGLYEQYF.

This chain links TRBV7-2 with TRBJ1-1, with TRBD1 matching 8 bases. This CDR3 spans 16 amino acids. V trimming: 3 bases; J trimming: 4 bases; junction bases outside the gene matches: 10. Germline V gene lookup returns CDR1 SGHTA and CDR2 FQGNSA. DNA for the CDR3: TGTGCCAGCAGCTTTCAGCCAGGGGGCGGCAGCACTGAAGCTTTCTTT. Translation gives CASSFQPGGGSTEAFF.

This sequence joins TRBV9 and TRBJ2-2; 8 bases line up with TRBD1. Germline trimming cut 7 bases from V and 5 bases from J; bases unmatched to any gene: 13. CDR3 length equals 16 residues. Germline loops: CDR1 SGDLS, CDR2 YYNGEE. Here the CDR3 DNA reads TGTGCCAGCGGCCGAGGCAACAGGGGGGTAACCGGGGAGCTGTTTTTT. Residues: CASGRGNRGVTGELFF.

To note about this clone: Other DNA sequences in this sample translate to the same CDR3. The gene calls are TRBV10-1 and TRBJ2-1, with TRBD2 identical over 10 bases. The CDR3 runs to 17 residues. J was trimmed by 0 bases and V by 11 bases; bases with no gene match: 13. In germline, CDR1 is WNHNN, CDR2 SYGVQD (reference sequence). The CDR3 nucleotides read TGCGCCGGAACACTAGCGGGGTCAGGAGGCTCCTACAATGAGCAGTTCTTC. Amino acids: CAGTLAGSGGSYNEQFF.

The chain has TRBV6-5 and TRBJ1-2; 12 bases map to TRBD1. The V gene end was trimmed by 6 bases and the J gene end by 7 bases; junction bases not matched to a gene: 9. CDR3 length equals 15 residues. The germline V gene has CDR1 MNHEY and CDR2 SVGAGI. The CDR3 DNA sequence: TGTGCCAGCAGAAGCCCGGGACAGGGGGCCCGTGGCTACACCTTC. This translates into CASRSPGQGARGYTF.

The V gene is TRBV15, the J gene TRBJ2-5; the match to TRBD2 covers 9 bases. Germline CDR1 reads LNHNV; CDR2 reads YYDKDF (reference sequence). V shed 6 bases, J shed 3 bases, and the junction held 5 bases outside the gene matches. The CDR3 has 14 residues. The CDR3 reads CATRASGDEETQYF. For the CDR3, the DNA is TGTGCCACCAGGGCTAGCGGGGACGAAGAGACCCAGTACTTC.

This clone was observed a single time. The chain combines TRBV5-4 with TRBJ1-3; perhaps TRBD1 as D (5 bases). V shed 4 bases and J shed 3 bases, with 14 bases lying between them. The CDR3 consists of 15 residues. Germline loops: CDR1 SGHNT, CDR2 YYREEE (reference sequence). The DNA for the CDR3 is TGTGCCAGCAGCCCATATTCAGGGATTGGAAACACCATATATTTT. Residues: CASSPYSGIGNTIYF.

The J gene is TRBJ2-5, the V gene TRBV5-1; possible D gene TRBD2, 6 bases. Germline-derived CDR1 and CDR2 are SGHRS and YFSETQ. With 2 bases removed from V and 3 bases from J, the gap between germline ends came to 14 bases. The length of the CDR3 is 15 residues. CDR3 amino acids: CASSFSSAYKETQYF. In DNA form, the CDR3 reads TGCGCCAGCAGCTTTTCTAGCGCCTACAAAGAGACCCAGTACTTC.

This clone has a single count. The rearrangement joins TRBV6-5 to TRBJ2-5; D is perhaps TRBD2 (7 bases). From germline, CDR1 is MNHEY and CDR2 SVGAGI. There are 14 residues in the CDR3. Trimming stripped 6 bases from V and 3 bases from J, with 14 bases between. CDR3 nucleotides: TGTGCCAGCAGGCAGGGGCTAGCGGAAGAGACCCAGTACTTC. Its protein is CASRQGLAEETQYF.

V usage is TRBV6-2 or TRBV6-3 and J usage is TRBJ2-1; tentatively, D is TRBD1 (7 bases). CDR3 length: 17 amino acids. Germline V CDR1 and CDR2: MNHEY, SVGEGT. Trimming left V 2 bases short and J 4 bases short, with 18 bases between. The CDR3 DNA sequence: TGTGCCAGCAGTTACGACAGGGCCTCAGGGACTTACAATGAGCAGTTCTTC. It yields the protein CASSYDRASGTYNEQFF.

The V and J genes are TRBV7-2 and TRBJ1-3, with 7 nucleotides matching TRBD1. The ends lost 0 bases at V and 1 base at J; junction bases unmatched: 6. CDR3 size: 17 residues. Germline-derived CDR1 and CDR2 are SGHTA and FQGNSA. The chain's CDR3 is CASSLAGGAGSGNTIYF. As DNA, the CDR3 is TGTGCCAGCAGCTTAGCAGGGGGCGCAGGGTCTGGAAACACCATATATTTT.